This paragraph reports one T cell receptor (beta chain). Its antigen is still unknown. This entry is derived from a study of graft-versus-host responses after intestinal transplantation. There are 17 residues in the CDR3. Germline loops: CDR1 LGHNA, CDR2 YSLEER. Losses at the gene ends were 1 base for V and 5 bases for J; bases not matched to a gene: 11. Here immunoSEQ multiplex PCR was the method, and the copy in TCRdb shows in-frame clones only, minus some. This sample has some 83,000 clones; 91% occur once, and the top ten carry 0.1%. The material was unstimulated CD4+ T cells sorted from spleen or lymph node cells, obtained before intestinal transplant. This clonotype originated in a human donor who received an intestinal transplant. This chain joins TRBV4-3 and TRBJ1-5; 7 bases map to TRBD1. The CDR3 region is CASSQAYTGASDQPQHF. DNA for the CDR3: TGCGCCAGCAGCCAAGCCTACACAGGGGCGAGTGATCAGCCCCAGCATTTT.